This T cell receptor beta chain was retrieved from a study of cytomegalovirus exposure and HLA in healthy donors. Overall study results and limits: Sequencing had likely introduced a cluster of highly shared sequence variants as an artifact. Trimming of TCR beta V- and J-genes showed a link, identified in a later analysis, to a missense DCLRE1C variant.

On this clone: Its target is not known.

PCR primers comprised 60 Vbeta and 13 Jbeta primers. The protocol was immunoSEQ multiplex PCR, while the TCRdb copy is restricted to in-frame clones and leaves out a portion. The table has some 45,000 clones, around 87% seen once. Germline lookup yields CDR1 MRHNA and CDR2 SNTAGT. The CDR3 length is 15 residues. The ends were cut back, 2 bases at V and 4 bases at J, with 11 bases in the middle. Material: PBMCs. The receptor was isolated from a middle-aged woman in good health and CMV-seropositive. The chain couples TRBV6-4 to TRBJ2-2; D gene unclear. The CDR3 sequence is CASSDVMKSTGELFF. The CDR3 DNA reads as TGTGCCAGCAGTGACGTAATGAAGAGCACCGGGGAGCTGTTTTTT.